The sequence of this T cell receptor (beta chain) was determined in a study of T cell changes during pregnancy in multiple sclerosis. Trimming cost V 4 bases and J 5 bases; bases outside gene matches: 4. This CDR3 region has 14 residues. Per germline, CDR1 SNHLY and CDR2 FYNNEI. Measured with immunoSEQ multiplex PCR; TCRdb has only the in-frame clones, and not every one. The sample has over 75,000 clones, almost 95% seen once. Source: peripheral blood, taken in the first trimester of pregnancy. The receptor was derived from a female donor with multiple sclerosis, enrolled in a pregnancy study. The V gene is TRBV2, the J gene TRBJ2-5; the match to TRBD1 covers 10 bases. The CDR3 protein is CASSGQGAYETQYF. The CDR3 nucleotides are TGTGCCAGCAGTGGACAGGGGGCTTATGAGACCCAGTACTTC.